This TCR beta chain was found in a study of vaccination effects on CD4 cells after COVID-19. Having been cultured for less than 12 days, the cells underwent CD4+ T cell isolation. The table came from immunoSEQ multiplex PCR; TCRdb's copy has only in-frame clones and leaves some out. The top ten clones hold roughly 2% of a sample with over 65,000 clones, 75% to 80% of them seen once. Remarks on this clone: No antigen is known for it.

Whole-study findings and limits: Whether induced by infection or by vaccine, clones showed marked clonal contraction late after vaccination.

V lost 3 bases to trimming and J lost 0 bases, with 13 bases between them. Germline CDR1 is GTSNPN and CDR2 is SVGIG (reference sequence). The CDR3 loop spans 15 amino acids. This clonotype was obtained from a human donor who received a COVID-19 vaccine. The chain recombines TRBV30 with TRBJ2-3; no reliable D call. The sample was CD4+ T cells from PBMCs cultured without peptide, taken before COVID-19 vaccination. The CDR3 bases are TGTGCCTGGAGGGACGGTCGGTCTAGCACAGATACGCAGTATTTT. Translation gives CAWRDGRSSTDTQYF. The full variable domain, with the rest looked up from reference TRBV30 and TRBJ2-3, is SQTIHQWPATLVQPVGSPLSLECTVEGTSNPNLYWYRQAAGRGLQLLFYSVGIGQISSEVPQNLSASRPQDRQFILSSKKLLLSDSGFYLCAWRDGRSSTDTQYFGPGTRLTVL.